The clone carrying this TCR beta chain was found a few times. Its antigen is unidentified. The sample is drawn from a study of identical twins. Study-wide findings and caveats: Recombination models fit unrelated individuals' TCR alpha sharing but underestimated twins'.

Germline trimming cut 2 bases from V and 2 bases from J; bases unmatched to any gene: 2. The germline CDR1 and CDR2 sequences are GTSNPN and SVGIG (reference sequence). The CDR3 length is 13 residues. TCRdb used MiXCR to reprocess the 5' RACE reads, holding one entry per CDR3 protein. The sample gives about 1.7 million distinct CDR3 sequences, about 32% of which show up once; around 0.25% is in the top ten. V gene TRBV30 combines with J gene TRBJ1-2, with TRBD1 identical over 7 bases. This sequence originates from a newborn girl in good health. Input material: cord blood. The CDR3 DNA follows: TGTGCCTGGAGTCGACAGGGCAACTATGGCTACACCTTC. This encodes CAWSRQGNYGYTF. The full variable domain, rest sourced from reference TRBV30 and TRBJ1-2, is SQTIHQWPATLVQPVGSPLSLECTVEGTSNPNLYWYRQAAGRGLQLLFYSVGIGQISSEVPQNLSASRPQDRQFILSSKKLLLSDSGFYLCAWSRQGNYGYTFGSGTRLTVV.